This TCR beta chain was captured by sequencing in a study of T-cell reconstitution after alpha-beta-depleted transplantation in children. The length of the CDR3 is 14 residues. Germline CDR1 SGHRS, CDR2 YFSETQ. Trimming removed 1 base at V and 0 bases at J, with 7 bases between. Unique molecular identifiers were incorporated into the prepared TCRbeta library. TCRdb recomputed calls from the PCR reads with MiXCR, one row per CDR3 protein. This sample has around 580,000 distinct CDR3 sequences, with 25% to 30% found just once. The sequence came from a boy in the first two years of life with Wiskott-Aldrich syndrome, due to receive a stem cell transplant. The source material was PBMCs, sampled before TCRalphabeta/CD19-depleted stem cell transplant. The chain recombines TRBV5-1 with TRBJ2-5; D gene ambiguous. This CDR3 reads CASSLYRNQETQYF. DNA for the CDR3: TGCGCCAGCAGCTTGTACAGAAACCAAGAGACCCAGTACTTC.